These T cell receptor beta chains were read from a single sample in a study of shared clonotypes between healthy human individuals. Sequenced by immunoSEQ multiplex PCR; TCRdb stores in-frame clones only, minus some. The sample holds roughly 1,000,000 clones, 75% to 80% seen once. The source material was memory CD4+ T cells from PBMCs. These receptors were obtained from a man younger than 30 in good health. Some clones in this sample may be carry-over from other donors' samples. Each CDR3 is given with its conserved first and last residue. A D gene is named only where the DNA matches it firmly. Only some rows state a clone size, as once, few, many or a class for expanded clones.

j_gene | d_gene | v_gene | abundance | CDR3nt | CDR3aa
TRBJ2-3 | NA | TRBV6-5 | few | TGTGCCAGCAGTCCCCGAGGGGTAGATACGCAGTATTTT | CASSPRGVDTQYF
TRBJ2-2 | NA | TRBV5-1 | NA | TGCGCCAGCAGCTTGCTAAGCGGGCCTTCCGGGGAGCTGTTTTTT | CASSLLSGPSGELFF
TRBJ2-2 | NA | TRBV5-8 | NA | TGTGCCAGCAGCTTGGTATGGGGAGGCACCGGGGAGCTGTTTTTT | CASSLVWGGTGELFF
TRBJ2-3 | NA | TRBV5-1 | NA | TGCGCCAGCAACAGGGGGGGTAGCACAGATACGCAGTATTTT | CASNRGGSTDTQYF
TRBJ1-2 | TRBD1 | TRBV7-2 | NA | TGTGCCAGCAGCGCCGACAGGGACGGCGTCTACACCTTC | CASSADRDGVYTF
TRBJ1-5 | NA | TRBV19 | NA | TGTGCCAGTATCCCCAACCGGGCGGGGAATCAGCCCCAGCATTTT | CASIPNRAGNQPQHF
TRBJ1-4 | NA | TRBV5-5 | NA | TGTGCCAGCAGCTTGGGGCCGACAGTCGGGTATGAAAAACTGTTTTTT | CASSLGPTVGYEKLFF
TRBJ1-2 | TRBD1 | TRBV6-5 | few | TGTGCCAGCCGATTGGGACAGGGCAACTATGGCTACACCTTC | CASRLGQGNYGYTF
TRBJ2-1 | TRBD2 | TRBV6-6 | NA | TGTGCCAGCAGTTTTAGGACTAGCGTATTGGACAATGAGCAGTTCTTC | CASSFRTSVLDNEQFF
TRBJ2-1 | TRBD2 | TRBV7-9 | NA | TGTGCCAGCAGCTTGCCCAGGGAGGGTCGCGGGGTAGTATATGAGCAGTTCTTC | CASSLPREGRGVVYEQFF
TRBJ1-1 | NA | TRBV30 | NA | TGTGCCTGGAGTGTAGCAGGGAGGGTATACACTGAAGCTTTCTTT | CAWSVAGRVYTEAFF
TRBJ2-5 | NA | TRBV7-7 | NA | TGTGCCAGCAGCTTTTTGCGAGGGGAGACCCAGTACTTC | CASSFLRGETQYF
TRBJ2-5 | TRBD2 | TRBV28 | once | TGTGCCAGCAGTTTAGCGGGGGGCGCGAAGACCCAGTACTTC | CASSLAGGAKTQYF
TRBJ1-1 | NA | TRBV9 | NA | TGTGCCAGCAGCGTAGAGTCCGGCAACACTGAAGCTTTCTTT | CASSVESGNTEAFF
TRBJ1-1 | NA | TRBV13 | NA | TGTGCCAGCAGCTTAGAGGGGCGAGTTGGGGGGTATGCTTTCTTT | CASSLEGRVGGYAFF
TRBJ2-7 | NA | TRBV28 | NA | TGTGCCAGCAGTCCGCAGGTCCTCTCCTACGAGCAGTACTTC | CASSPQVLSYEQYF
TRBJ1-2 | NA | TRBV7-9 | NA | TGTGCCAGCAGCTTAGGAGAGGGTTCCAATGGCTACACCTTC | CASSLGEGSNGYTF